This TCR beta chain was sequenced in a study of CD8+ T cells in alopecia areata (dated by TCRdb to the late 2010s). Looking at the study overall: Treated patients were enrolled in an open-label pilot trial of oral tofacitinib at 5 to 10 mg twice daily for moderate-to-severe alopecia areata. Tofacitinib was administered for 6 to 18 months, and 6 months of follow-up off drug were then conducted to assess delayed response and recurrence. The SALT score, which quantifies the percentage of affected scalp surface area, was used to measure disease severity in treated patients. In both human patients and the C3H/HeJ mouse model, the study applied high-throughput TCRbeta sequencing to look at T cell clonal expansion in alopecia areata. Scalp tissue and sorted CD4+ and CD8+ peripheral blood T cells from patchy and totalis/universalis alopecia areata patients and from healthy controls were covered by human TCRbeta sequencing. Tofacitinib-treated patients had biopsies at baseline and at 4 and 24 weeks of treatment, with a later scalp biopsy in several patients. Clonality in the scalp was compared among normal scalp (n=4), patchy alopecia areata scalp (n=8), and alopecia totalis/universalis scalp (n=8). The RNA source kit depended on sample type: the PAXgene miRNA kit for fixed scalp, the miRNeasy kit for PBMCs, and the RNeasy kit for mouse skin. TCRbeta CDR3 regions were amplified by immunoSEQ multiplex PCR using 35 Vbeta forward and 13 Jbeta reverse primers.

Broader findings and caveats from the paper: During tofacitinib treatment, many expanded lesional clones remained in scalp and blood, and this persistence may partly explain relapse after treatment is stopped. Compared with mice, TCR sequences shared between patients were less clear, possibly partly because of HLA diversity across the patient population. Because the treated cohort was small and included a single nonresponder, larger studies are needed to assess links between baseline CD8+ expansion and response. Scalp TCR repertoire analysis is complicated because resident alphabeta T cells in normal human skin are also sequenced, whereas mouse skin is dominated by gammadelta T cells. Tofacitinib significantly decreased scalp clonality and the number of expanded CD8+ clones among the top 100 scalp clones. Higher clonality and more expanded CD8+ clones were observed in lesional scalp than in normal scalp, particularly in alopecia totalis/universalis, a finding suggestive of antigenic drive.

This clone was recorded only once. Its recognized antigen is unknown. There are no base qualities to consult, and no much larger clone falls within one base. The sample's time point label, in plain terms: roughly 27 days on oral tofacitinib. The treatment or condition label corresponds to: oral pan-JAK inhibitor, 5-10 mg twice daily. Lesional scalp punch biopsies and peripheral blood were obtained from alopecia areata patients. PBMCs were isolated by density centrifugation and stained for CD3, CD4 and CD8, after which CD4+ and CD8+ T cells were sorted on a FACSAria. Library preparation was by the immunoSEQ multiplex PCR assay. To provide template for TCR sequencing, every sample had RNA extracted and reverse transcribed into cDNA. SuperScript III was used to make first-strand cDNA, primed with a 2:1 mix of oligo-dT and random hexamers. A synthetic immune receptor repertoire was used to measure amplification bias, and any remaining bias was corrected computationally. In the source study's methods: Raw reads were preprocessed for error removal, and CDR3 was defined according to IMGT conventions as running from the conserved cysteine to phenylalanine. Clonality was computed by normalizing Shannon entropy by log2 of the number of productive unique TCRs and subtracting the result from 1. Scalp TCRbeta sequences were cross-referenced with sorted blood CD4 and CD8 repertoires so that the CD4 or CD8 identity of scalp clones could be inferred. Sourced from immuneACCESS, this table was stored by TCRdb with only in-frame sequences that have V and J called. A share of the clones is absent; for the studies checked, an unresolved V gene accounts for under half, and the remainder has no known explanation. The DNA gave D and trimming, while V, J and clone size come from that table. The sample contains 150,000 to 200,000 clones, 50% to 70% of them found a single time. The ten top clones hold around 0.91% of the sample.

The clonotype comes from a human donor with alopecia areata. Sample: CD4+ T cells sorted from blood, taken at week 4, from a patient treated with tofacitinib.

The DNA sequence is TGTGCCAGCAGTCGAACCGGGACAGGGTTAGCTTTCTTT. This gives the protein CASSRTGTGLAFF. This sequence uses TRBV27 and TRBJ1-1, with 9 bases aligning to TRBD1. The germline V and J ends show losses of 5 bases and 10 bases respectively, and no gene match explains 8 bases of the junction. The CDR3, from cysteine to phenylalanine, totals 13 residues. The sequence is cut down to CDR3 DNA, 39 bases in frame from base 1. Per the germline V gene (reference sequence), MNHEY is the CDR1 and SMNVEV is the CDR2.